These 27 T cell receptor beta chains originate from one sample sequenced in a study of T cells in Graves' hyperthyroidism and ophthalmopathy. The investigators amplified TCR beta CDR3 regions from RNA transcripts. TCR CDR3 regions were first amplified by RT-PCR with HTBI primers. In TCRdb, the multiplex PCR reads were re-called with MiXCR into one record per CDR3 protein. The sample includes roughly 710,000 distinct CDR3 sequences, just over 35% of them seen just once. What was sequenced was blood. These receptors came from a woman in her thirties or forties with Graves' hyperthyroidism.

J is TRBJ1-1 and V is TRBV6-5, with D unresolved. V was pared by 9 bases and J by 3 bases, with 11 bases between. The germline V gene encodes CDR1 MNHEY and CDR2 SVGAGI. This CDR3 is built from 12 residues. The DNA for the CDR3 is TGTGCCAGGAGGGCATTGGACACTGAAGCTTTCTTT. Amino acids: CARRALDTEAFF.

In this sample, this clonotype turned up many times. This chain uses TRBV7-9 with TRBJ1-4; D is unclear. The CDR3 length is 16 residues. Trimming cost V 4 bases and J 1 base, with 13 bases left between them. Germline V lookup: CDR1 SEHNR, CDR2 FQNEAQ (reference sequence). The CDR3 protein is CASSSAYDVTNEKLFF. The CDR3 nucleotides read TGTGCCAGCAGCTCCGCTTACGACGTAACTAATGAAAAACTGTTTTTT.

The chain recombines TRBV12-3 or TRBV12-4 with TRBJ2-7; D is ambiguous. The CDR3 runs 12 residues. Trimming took 2 bases from V and 2 from J, leaving 4 bases between them. DNA of the CDR3: TGTGCCAGCAGTTTACCGACCTACGAGCAGTACTTC. This codes for CASSLPTYEQYF.

This clonotype was found a few times. This CDR3 is CATRRGATSTDTQYF. In nucleotides, the CDR3 is TGTGCCACCCGTCGGGGAGCCACTAGCACAGATACGCAGTATTTT. The V call is TRBV15, the J call TRBJ2-3; possibly TRBD2 for D (5 bases). With 8 bases removed from V and 0 bases from J, the gap between germline ends came to 15 bases. CDR3 size: 15 residues. Germline V gene sequence: CDR1 LNHNV, CDR2 YYDKDF (reference sequence).

V usage is TRBV7-3 and J usage is TRBJ2-2; D gene uncertain. V lost 7 bases and J lost 5, with 8 bases in between. The CDR3 runs to 12 residues. Germline CDR1 is SGHTA and CDR2 is FQGTGA. For the CDR3, the DNA is TGTGCCAGCAAAGTTTTGACCGGGGAGCTGTTTTTT. It specifies CASKVLTGELFF.

In this sample, this clonotype turned up many times. V gene TRBV20-1 combines with J gene TRBJ2-7; the D gene is possibly TRBD2 (7 bases). This CDR3 comprises 13 residues. Germline assignment: CDR1 DFQATT and CDR2 SNEGSKA (reference sequence). In nucleotides, the CDR3 is TGCAGCGTTACAGGGAGGGGATACTACGAGCAGTACTTC. Amino acid sequence: CSVTGRGYYEQYF.

This chain connects TRBV2 to TRBJ2-3, with 12 bases matching TRBD2. Germline-derived CDR1 and CDR2 are SNHLY and FYNNEI. The CDR3 runs to 15 residues. With 3 bases clipped from V and 4 bases from J, the junction kept 2 bases outside the gene matches. CDR3 nucleotides: TGTGCCAGCAGTGACCTAGCGGGGGGGCCAGATACGCAGTATTTT. Amino acids: CASSDLAGGPDTQYF.

The chain couples TRBV14 to TRBJ2-7, with TRBD1 matching 9 bases. Germline V gene data show CDR1 as SGHDN and CDR2 as FVKESK. V was pared by 5 bases and J by 0 bases, with 14 bases of the junction left unmatched. This CDR3 is built from 18 residues. The CDR3 here is CASSYRGPLPLSSYEQYF. In DNA form, the CDR3 reads TGTGCCAGCAGCTACAGGGGGCCTCTCCCTCTAAGCTCCTACGAGCAGTACTTC.

V gene TRBV7-2 combines with J gene TRBJ2-5, with TRBD1 matching 9 bases. The CDR3 covers 15 residues. Germline trimming cut 6 bases from V and 5 bases from J; bases unmatched to any gene: 10. Per germline, CDR1 SGHTA and CDR2 FQGNSA. CDR3 sequence (DNA): TGTGCCAGCAGACGGGACAGGGTATCACGGGAGACCCAGTACTTC. This translates into CASRRDRVSRETQYF.

This clonotype appeared many times. The chain combines TRBV10-3 with TRBJ1-2; TRBD1 is a possible D gene (6 bases). Germline V gene lookup returns CDR1 ENHRY and CDR2 SYGVKD. Between the trimmed V and J ends, which lost 8 bases and 4 bases, there was a span of 14 bases. The CDR3 extends over 13 amino acids. The CDR3 loop is CAIGRDTAYGYTF. In DNA, the CDR3 is TGTGCCATCGGCCGGGACACAGCCTATGGCTACACCTTC.

This CDR3 reads CASTRPLAGDTIYF. CDR3 DNA: TGTGCCAGCACCCGACCCCTAGCGGGGGACACCATATATTTT. This sequence joins TRBV2 and TRBJ1-3, with a weak D call TRBD1 (5 bases). This CDR3 is built from 14 residues. V lost 7 bases, J lost 8 bases, and 18 bases lay in between. CDR1 is SNHLY and CDR2 is FYNNEI in the germline V gene. Complete variable domain (other parts from reference TRBV2 and TRBJ1-3): EPEVTQTPSHQVTQMGQEVILRCVPISNHLYFYWYRQILGQKVEFLVSFYNNEISEKSEIFDDQFSVERPDGSNFTLKIRSTKLEDSAMYFCASTRPLAGDTIYFGEGSWLTVV.

This clonotype came up many times. The chain links TRBV6-2 or TRBV6-3 to TRBJ2-7; D is possibly TRBD2 (5 bases). CDR3 length: 15 residues. V was cut by 8 bases and J by 7 bases, with 24 bases left in between. Germline CDR1 MNHEY, CDR2 SVGEGT. In DNA form, the CDR3 reads TGTGCCAGCTGGTCCGTGGCGGGTCGGACTGGGGAGCAGTACTTC. Its translation is CASWSVAGRTGEQYF.

At least ten counts were recorded for this clonotype. The chain uses TRBV13 and TRBJ1-2; the match to TRBD1 covers 11 bases. This CDR3 spans 14 amino acids. The germline V gene encodes CDR1 PRHDT and CDR2 FYEKMQ (reference sequence). With 5 bases clipped from V and 7 bases from J, the junction kept 6 bases outside the gene matches. Here the CDR3 reads CASSLGTGGFGYTF. The CDR3 DNA reads TGTGCCAGCAGCCTCGGGACAGGGGGATTTGGCTACACCTTC.

This clonotype was seen at least ten times. The rearrangement joins TRBV19 to TRBJ1-5; D unclear. V gave up 8 bases and J gave up 3 bases, with 17 bases separating them. The germline V gene has CDR1 LNHDA and CDR2 SQIVND (reference sequence). The CDR3 is 15 amino acids. The CDR3 nucleotides read TGTGCCAGTCAGACCCTTCCCTCTCCCAATCAGCCCCAGCATTTT. Translating it yields CASQTLPSPNQPQHF.

This CDR3 reads CAISEPLSYEQYF. For the CDR3, the DNA is TGTGCCATCAGTGAACCTCTCTCCTACGAGCAGTACTTC. The V and J genes are TRBV10-3 and TRBJ2-7; D is undetermined. The CDR3 spans 13 residues. V lost 3 bases and J 0 bases, leaving 6 bases between the germline ends. Germline V gene data show CDR1 as ENHRY and CDR2 as SYGVKD.

For this clonotype: A much larger clone is a single base away; this may be a read error. The chain combines TRBV20-1 with TRBJ2-7; possibly TRBD1 or TRBD2 for D (5 bases each). Germline CDR1 and CDR2: DFQATT and SNEGSKA (reference sequence). The CDR3 is 12 amino acids. The CDR3 coding sequence is TGCAGTGCGAGACATGGGACCTACGAGCAGTGCTTC. This translates into CSARHGTYEQCF.

Details on this clonotype: The junction does not match germline at one end; this may be a read error. The V and J genes are TRBV10-2 and TRBJ1-1, with D possibly being TRBD1 (5 bases). Per germline, CDR1 WSHSY and CDR2 SAAADI. The CDR3 spans 16 residues. DNA of the CDR3: TGTGCCAGCAGTGAAGGGACGGGTACGTGGAACACTGAAGCTTTCTTT. Its protein product is CASSEGTGTWNTEAFF.

A remark on this clonotype: A much more abundant neighbour one base away suggests this may be a read error. The rearrangement links TRBV10-3 to TRBJ1-1; 7 nucleotides agree with TRBD1. The CDR3 sequence is 15 residues long. Germline V gene sequence: CDR1 ENHRY, CDR2 SYGVKD. With V trimmed by 2 bases and J by 4 bases, 7 bases remained unmatched. The CDR3 DNA sequence: TGTGCCATCAGTGAGAGACAGGGCCGAAGCACTGAAGCTTTCTTT. Its protein product is CAISERQGRSTEAFF.

This clonotype was found many times. The chain couples TRBV6-5 to TRBJ2-5; possible D gene TRBD1, 5 bases. The CDR3 length is 14 residues. V lost 2 bases, J lost 2 bases, and 9 bases lay in between. From germline, CDR1 is MNHEY and CDR2 SVGAGI. The DNA for the CDR3 is TGTGCCAGCAGTTACGGTACAGGACAAGAGACCCAGTACTTC. It specifies CASSYGTGQETQYF.

This clonotype was seen repeatedly, ten times or more. The chain links TRBV2 to TRBJ1-1; the D is unclear. V lost 6 bases and J lost 0, with 11 bases in between. This CDR3 comprises 14 residues. The germline V gene has CDR1 SNHLY and CDR2 FYNNEI. CDR3 residues: CASRFYGMNTEAFF. In DNA form, the CDR3 reads TGTGCCAGCAGATTTTACGGAATGAACACTGAAGCTTTCTTT.

The rearrangement uses TRBV20-1 and TRBJ1-5; no reliable D call. Trimming removed 3 bases at V and 5 bases at J, with 11 bases between. The CDR3 has 13 amino acids. In germline, CDR1 is DFQATT, CDR2 SNEGSKA (reference sequence). CDR3 nucleotide sequence: TGCAGTGCTAGGAAAACCTGGGATCAGCCCCAGCATTTT. Translation gives CSARKTWDQPQHF.

The J gene is TRBJ2-5, the V gene TRBV7-4; TRBD2 is a possible D gene (5 bases). Germline CDR1 reads SGHVT; CDR2 reads SQSDAQ. The CDR3 runs 15 residues. The V end lost 6 bases, the J end lost 0 bases, and 14 bases lay between the germline ends. CDR3 amino acids: CASRGFVDYQETQYF. In nucleotides, the CDR3 is TGTGCCAGCAGAGGTTTCGTGGACTACCAAGAGACCCAGTACTTC.

This clonotype was seen a handful of times. The CDR3 loop reads CASSAQGYEHF. The CDR3 DNA is TGTGCCAGCAGTGCCCAGGGTTACGAGCATTTT. The chain employs TRBV28 and TRBJ1-5; TRBD1 is a possible D gene (5 bases). There are 11 residues in the CDR3. Per germline, CDR1 MDHEN and CDR2 SYDVKM. V lost 5 bases to trimming and J lost 14 bases, with 13 bases between them.

This clonotype was observed at least ten times. CDR3 nucleotides: TGCAGCACAGTACAGGGGGCGAAAGGCTACACCTTC. Residues: CSTVQGAKGYTF. This chain uses TRBV29-1 with TRBJ1-2; 9 bases fit TRBD1. The germline V gene encodes CDR1 SQVTM and CDR2 ANQGSEA. The CDR3 covers 12 residues. V trimming: 8 bases; J trimming: 8 bases; junction bases outside the gene matches: 9.

The chain is built from TRBV7-2 and TRBJ1-2; 11 nucleotides align to TRBD1. J lost 2 bases, V lost 3 bases, and 5 bases had no gene match. The CDR3 contains 16 residues. Looked up from germline, CDR1 is SGHTA and CDR2 is FQGNSA. The CDR3 DNA reads as TGTGCCAGCAGCTTTACCCGGGACAGGGGGAACTATGGCTACACCTTC. It encodes CASSFTRDRGNYGYTF.

This clonotype has a count of ten or more. This chain connects TRBV7-2 to TRBJ1-6; a possible D gene is TRBD1 (6 bases). V was shortened by 3 bases and J by 8 bases, with 14 bases between the two germline ends. CDR3 length: 15 residues. Per germline, CDR1 SGHTA and CDR2 FQGNSA. CDR3 protein: CASSFRGRVDSPLHF. In nucleotides, the CDR3 is TGTGCCAGCAGCTTCAGGGGCCGGGTTGATTCACCCCTCCACTTT.

This clonotype has only a few counts. The J gene is TRBJ1-2, the V gene TRBV12-3 or TRBV12-4; D uncertain. The V gene lost 5 bases and the J gene lost 6 bases, with 22 bases spanning the gap. This CDR3 region has 16 residues. The DNA of the CDR3 is TGTGCCAGCAGTCCGAGATCGGGCACTATCCCCCATGGCTACACCTTC. Translating gives CASSPRSGTIPHGYTF.